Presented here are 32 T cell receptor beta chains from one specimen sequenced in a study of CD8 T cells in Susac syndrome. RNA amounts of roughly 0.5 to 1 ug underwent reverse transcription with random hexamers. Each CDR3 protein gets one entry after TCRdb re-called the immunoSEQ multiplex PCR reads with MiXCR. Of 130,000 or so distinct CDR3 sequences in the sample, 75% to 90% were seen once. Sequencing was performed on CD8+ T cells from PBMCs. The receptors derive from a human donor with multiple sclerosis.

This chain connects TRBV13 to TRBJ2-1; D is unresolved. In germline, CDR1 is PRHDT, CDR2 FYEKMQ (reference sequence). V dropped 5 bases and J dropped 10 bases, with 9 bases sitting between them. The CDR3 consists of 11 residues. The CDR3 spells CASSLDGEQFF. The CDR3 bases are TGTGCCAGCAGCCTTGATGGCGAGCAGTTCTTC. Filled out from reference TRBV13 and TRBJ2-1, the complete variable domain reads AAGVIQSPRHLIKEKRETATLKCYPIPRHDTVYWYQQGPGQDPQFLISFYEKMQSDKGSIPDRFSAQQFSDYHSELNMSSLELGDSALYFCASSLDGEQFFGPGTRLTVL.

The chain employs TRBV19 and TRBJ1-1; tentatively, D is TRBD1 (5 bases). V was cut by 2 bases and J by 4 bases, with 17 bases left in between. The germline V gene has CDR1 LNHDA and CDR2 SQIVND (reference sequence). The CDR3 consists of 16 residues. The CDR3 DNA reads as TGTGCCAGTAGTATAAAACAGGACCGGTTGGGCACTGAAGCTTTCTTT. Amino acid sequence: CASSIKQDRLGTEAFF.

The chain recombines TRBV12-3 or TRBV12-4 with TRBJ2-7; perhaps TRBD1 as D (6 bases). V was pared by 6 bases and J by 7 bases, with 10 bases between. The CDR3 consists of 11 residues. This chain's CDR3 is CASRAGEEQYV. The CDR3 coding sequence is TGTGCCAGCAGGGCAGGGGAGGAGCAGTACGTC.

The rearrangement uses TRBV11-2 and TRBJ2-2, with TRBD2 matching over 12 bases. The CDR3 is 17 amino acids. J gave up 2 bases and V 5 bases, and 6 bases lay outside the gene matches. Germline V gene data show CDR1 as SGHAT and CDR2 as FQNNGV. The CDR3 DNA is TGTGCCAGCAGCGGCGGACTAGCGGGGACAAACACCGGGGAGCTGTTTTTT. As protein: CASSGGLAGTNTGELFF.

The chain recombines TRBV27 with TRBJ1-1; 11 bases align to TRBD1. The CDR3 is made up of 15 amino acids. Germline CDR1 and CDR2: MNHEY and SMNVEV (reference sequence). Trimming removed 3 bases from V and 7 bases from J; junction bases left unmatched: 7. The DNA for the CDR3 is TGTGCCAGCAGTTTGGTCGGGACAGGGGGTGTTGAAGCTTTCTTT. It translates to CASSLVGTGGVEAFF.

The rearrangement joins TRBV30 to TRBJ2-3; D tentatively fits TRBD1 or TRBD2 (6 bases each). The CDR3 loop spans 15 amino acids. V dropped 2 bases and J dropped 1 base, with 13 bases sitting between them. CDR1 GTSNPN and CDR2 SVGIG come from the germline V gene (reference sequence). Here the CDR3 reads CAWSLGRGRTDTQYF. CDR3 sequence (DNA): TGTGCCTGGAGTTTGGGCCGGGGGCGCACAGATACGCAGTATTTT.

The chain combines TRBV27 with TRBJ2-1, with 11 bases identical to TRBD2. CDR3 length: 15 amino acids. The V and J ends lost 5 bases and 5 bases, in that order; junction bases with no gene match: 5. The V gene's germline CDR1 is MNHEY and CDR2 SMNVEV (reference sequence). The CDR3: CASSPGTSGNNEQFF. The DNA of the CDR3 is TGTGCCAGCAGTCCCGGGACTAGCGGTAACAATGAGCAGTTCTTC.

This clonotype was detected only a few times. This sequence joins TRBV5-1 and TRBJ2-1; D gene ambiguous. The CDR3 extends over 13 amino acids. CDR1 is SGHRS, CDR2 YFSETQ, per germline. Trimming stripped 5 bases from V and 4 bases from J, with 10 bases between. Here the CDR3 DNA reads TGCGCCAGCAGTGTTTTGGGATACAATGAGCAGTTCTTC. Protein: CASSVLGYNEQFF. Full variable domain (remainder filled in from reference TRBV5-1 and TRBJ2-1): KAGVTQTPRYLIKTRGQQVTLSCSPISGHRSVSWYQQTPGQGLQFLFEYFSETQRNKGNFPGRFSGRQFSNSRSEMNVSTLELGDSALYLCASSVLGYNEQFFGPGTRLTVL.

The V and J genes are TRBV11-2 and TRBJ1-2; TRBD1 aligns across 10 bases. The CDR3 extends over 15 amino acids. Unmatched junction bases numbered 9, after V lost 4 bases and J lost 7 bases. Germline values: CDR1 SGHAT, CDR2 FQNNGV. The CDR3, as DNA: TGTGCCAGCAGCTGGGGGGACAGGGGAGGTACTGGCTACACCTTC. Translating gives CASSWGDRGGTGYTF.

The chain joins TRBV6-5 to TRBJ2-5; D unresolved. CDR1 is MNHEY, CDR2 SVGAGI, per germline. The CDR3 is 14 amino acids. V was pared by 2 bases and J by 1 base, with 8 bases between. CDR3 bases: TGTGCCAGCAGTTACGCGGCGGCCCAAGAGACCCAGTACTTC. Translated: CASSYAAAQETQYF.

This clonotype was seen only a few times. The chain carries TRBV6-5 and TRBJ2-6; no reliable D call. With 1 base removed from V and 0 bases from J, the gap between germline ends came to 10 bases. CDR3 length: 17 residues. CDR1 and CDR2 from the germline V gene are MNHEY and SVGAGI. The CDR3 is CASSYYPSTSGANVLTF. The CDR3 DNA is TGTGCCAGCAGTTACTATCCGAGTACCTCTGGGGCCAACGTCCTGACTTTC.

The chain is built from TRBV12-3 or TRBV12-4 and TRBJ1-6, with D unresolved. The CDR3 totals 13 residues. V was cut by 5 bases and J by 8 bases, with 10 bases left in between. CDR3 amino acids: CASSPDRDSPLHF. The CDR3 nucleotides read TGTGCCAGCAGTCCAGACCGTGATTCACCCCTCCACTTT.

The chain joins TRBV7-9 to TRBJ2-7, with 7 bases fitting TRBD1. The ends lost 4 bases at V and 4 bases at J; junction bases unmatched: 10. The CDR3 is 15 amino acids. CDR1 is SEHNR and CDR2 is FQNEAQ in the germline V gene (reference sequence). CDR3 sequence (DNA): TGTGCCAGCAGCTCGACAGGGTCTCCGGTGTACGAGCAGTACTTC. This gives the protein CASSSTGSPVYEQYF.

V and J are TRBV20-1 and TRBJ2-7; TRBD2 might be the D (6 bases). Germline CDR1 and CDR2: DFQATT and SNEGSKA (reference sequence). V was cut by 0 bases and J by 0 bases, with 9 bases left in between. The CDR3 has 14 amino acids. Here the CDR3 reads CSARDARGSYEQYF. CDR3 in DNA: TGCAGTGCTAGAGATGCGCGGGGCTCCTACGAGCAGTACTTC.

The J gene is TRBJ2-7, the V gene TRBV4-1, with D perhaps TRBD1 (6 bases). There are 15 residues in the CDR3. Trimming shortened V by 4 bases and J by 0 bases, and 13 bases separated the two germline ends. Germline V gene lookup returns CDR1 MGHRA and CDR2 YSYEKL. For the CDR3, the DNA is TGCGCCAGCAGCCCCACAGGGCAGAGCTCCTACGAGCAGTACTTC. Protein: CASSPTGQSSYEQYF.

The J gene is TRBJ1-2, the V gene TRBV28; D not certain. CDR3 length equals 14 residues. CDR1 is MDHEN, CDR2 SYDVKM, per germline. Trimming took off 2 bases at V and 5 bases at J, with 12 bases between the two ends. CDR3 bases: TGTGCCAGCAGTTTACGTGGGGTGGATTATGGCTACACCTTC. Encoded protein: CASSLRGVDYGYTF.

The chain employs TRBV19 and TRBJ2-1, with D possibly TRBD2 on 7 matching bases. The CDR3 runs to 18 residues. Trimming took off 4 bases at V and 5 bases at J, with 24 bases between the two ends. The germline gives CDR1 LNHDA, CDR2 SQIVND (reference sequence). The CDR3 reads CASSTSGRGPILDNEQFF. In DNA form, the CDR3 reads TGTGCCAGTAGTACCTCGGGGCGGGGGCCCATTCTAGACAATGAGCAGTTCTTC. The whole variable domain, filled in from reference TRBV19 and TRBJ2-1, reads DGGITQSPKYLFRKEGQNVTLSCEQNLNHDAMYWYRQDPGQGLRLIYYSQIVNDFQKGDIAEGYSVSREKKESFPLTVTSAQKNPTAFYLCASSTSGRGPILDNEQFFGPGTRLTVL.

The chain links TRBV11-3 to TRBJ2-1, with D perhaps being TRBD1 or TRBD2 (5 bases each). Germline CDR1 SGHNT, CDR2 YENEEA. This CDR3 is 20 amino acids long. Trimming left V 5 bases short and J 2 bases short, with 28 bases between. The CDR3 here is CASSPPAGDPLRVAYNEQFF. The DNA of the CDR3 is TGTGCCAGCAGCCCCCCCGCCGGGGACCCACTACGAGTCGCCTACAATGAGCAGTTCTTC.

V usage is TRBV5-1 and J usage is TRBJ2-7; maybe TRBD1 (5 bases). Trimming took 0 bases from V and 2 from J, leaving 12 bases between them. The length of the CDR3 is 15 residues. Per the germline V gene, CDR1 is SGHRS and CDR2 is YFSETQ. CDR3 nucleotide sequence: TGCGCCAGCAGCTTGGGTACAGGACCGACCTACGAGCAGTACTTC. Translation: CASSLGTGPTYEQYF.

CDR3 nucleotide sequence: TGTGCCAGTAGTATATCCGGATATAGCAATCAGCCCCAGCATTTT. Residues: CASSISGYSNQPQHF. The genes are TRBV19 and TRBJ1-5; D ambiguous. Looked up from germline, CDR1 is LNHDA and CDR2 is SQIVND (reference sequence). Deletions cut 2 bases from V and 0 bases from J, with 8 bases between. The CDR3 is 15 residues long.

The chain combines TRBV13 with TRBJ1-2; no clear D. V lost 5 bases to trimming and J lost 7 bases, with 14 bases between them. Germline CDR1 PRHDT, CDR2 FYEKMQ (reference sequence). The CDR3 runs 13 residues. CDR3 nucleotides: TGTGCCAGCAGCCTCGACCCACTTGGTGGCTACACCTTC. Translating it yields CASSLDPLGGYTF.

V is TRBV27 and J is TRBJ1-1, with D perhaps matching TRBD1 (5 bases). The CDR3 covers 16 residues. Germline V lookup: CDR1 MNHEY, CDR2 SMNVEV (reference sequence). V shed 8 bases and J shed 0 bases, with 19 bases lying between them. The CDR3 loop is CASCGTPALLNTEAFF. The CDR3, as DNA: TGTGCCAGCTGCGGGACGCCCGCACTCTTGAACACTGAAGCTTTCTTT.

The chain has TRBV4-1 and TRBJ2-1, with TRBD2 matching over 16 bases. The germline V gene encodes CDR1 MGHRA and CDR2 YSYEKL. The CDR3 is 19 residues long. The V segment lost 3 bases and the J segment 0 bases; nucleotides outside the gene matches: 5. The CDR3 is CASSHGTSGGESSYNEQFF. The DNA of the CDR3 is TGCGCCAGCAGCCATGGGACTAGCGGGGGGGAGAGCTCCTACAATGAGCAGTTCTTC.

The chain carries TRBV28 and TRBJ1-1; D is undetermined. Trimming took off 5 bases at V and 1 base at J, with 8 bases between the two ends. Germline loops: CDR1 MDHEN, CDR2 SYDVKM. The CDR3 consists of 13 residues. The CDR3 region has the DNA TGTGCCAGCAGTCTCTTTGCGAACACTGAAGCTTTCTTT. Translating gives CASSLFANTEAFF.

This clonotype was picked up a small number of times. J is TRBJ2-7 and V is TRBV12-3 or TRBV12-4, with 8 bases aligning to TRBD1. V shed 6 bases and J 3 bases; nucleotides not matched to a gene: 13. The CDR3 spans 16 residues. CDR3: CASRPSSDRDNYEQYF. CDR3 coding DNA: TGTGCCAGCAGGCCGAGTTCGGACAGGGACAACTACGAGCAGTACTTC.

The chain's CDR3 is CASSYGVDLSRDPARAQYF. In DNA form, the CDR3 reads TGTGCCAGCAGTTACGGTGTAGATTTATCAAGAGACCCAGCTCGAGCTCAGTACTTC. The chain links TRBV6-2 or TRBV6-3 to TRBJ2-5; no definite D call. The CDR3 covers 19 residues. The V gene's germline CDR1 is MNHEY and CDR2 SVGEGT. Between the trimmed V and J ends, which lost 2 bases and 11 bases, there was a span of 33 bases.

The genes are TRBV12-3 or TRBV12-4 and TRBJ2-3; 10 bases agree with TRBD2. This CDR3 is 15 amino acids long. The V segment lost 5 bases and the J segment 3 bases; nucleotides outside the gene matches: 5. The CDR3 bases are TGTGCCAGCAGTGATCCGGGACTAGCGACAGATACGCAGTATTTT. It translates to CASSDPGLATDTQYF.

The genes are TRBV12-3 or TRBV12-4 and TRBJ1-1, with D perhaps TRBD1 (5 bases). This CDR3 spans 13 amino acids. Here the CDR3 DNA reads TGTGCTGCCAAGCCCGGGGGAAGCACTGAAGCTTTCTTT. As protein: CAAKPGGSTEAFF.

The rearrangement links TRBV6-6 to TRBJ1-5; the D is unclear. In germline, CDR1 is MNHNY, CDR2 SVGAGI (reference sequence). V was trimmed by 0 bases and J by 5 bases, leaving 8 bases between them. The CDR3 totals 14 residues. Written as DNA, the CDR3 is TGTGCCAGCAGTTACTCAATGTCCGATCAGCCCCAGCATTTT. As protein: CASSYSMSDQPQHF.

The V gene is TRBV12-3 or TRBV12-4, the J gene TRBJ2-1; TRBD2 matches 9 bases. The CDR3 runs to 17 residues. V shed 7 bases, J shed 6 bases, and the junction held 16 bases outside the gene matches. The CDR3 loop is CASKPPNSGSIFNEQFF. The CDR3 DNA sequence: TGTGCCAGCAAACCTCCCAATAGCGGGAGCATCTTCAATGAGCAGTTCTTC.

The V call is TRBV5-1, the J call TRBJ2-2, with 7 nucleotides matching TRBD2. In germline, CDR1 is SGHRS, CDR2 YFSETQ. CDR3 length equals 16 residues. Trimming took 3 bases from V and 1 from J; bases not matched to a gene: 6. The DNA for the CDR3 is TGCGCCAGCAGCTCGCGGACTAGGGTGAACACCGGGGAGCTGTTTTTT. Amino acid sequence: CASSSRTRVNTGELFF.

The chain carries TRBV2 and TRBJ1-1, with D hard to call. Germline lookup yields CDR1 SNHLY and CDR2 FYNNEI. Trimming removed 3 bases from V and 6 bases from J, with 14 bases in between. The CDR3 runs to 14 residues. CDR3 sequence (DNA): TGTGCCAGCAGTGAGAGCAGAACGACTTCTGAAGCTTTCTTT. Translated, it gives CASSESRTTSEAFF. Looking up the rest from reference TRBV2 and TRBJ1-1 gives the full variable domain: EPEVTQTPSHQVTQMGQEVILRCVPISNHLYFYWYRQILGQKVEFLVSFYNNEISEKSEIFDDQFSVERPDGSNFTLKIRSTKLEDSAMYFCASSESRTTSEAFFGQGTRLTVV.